This T cell receptor (beta chain) was obtained from a study of siplizumab effects on memory and regulatory T cells. CDR1 is SGHNT, CDR2 YYREEE, per germline (reference sequence). V lost 4 bases, J lost 5 bases, and 17 bases lay in between. The CDR3 runs to 15 residues. TCRdb's table, derived via immunoSEQ multiplex PCR, lists solely in-frame clones and lacks some. Of some 63,000 clones listed, roughly 96% were seen once; the top ten hold roughly 0.097%. In a few donor pairs, unstimulated naive, memory, effector memory and TEMRA subsets were sequenced. The sample comprised naive CD8+ T cells sorted from blood. V is TRBV5-4 and J is TRBJ2-3; D might be TRBD2 (5 bases). The receptor comes from a human donor in good health. CDR3: CASSPGLSLEDTQYF. CDR3 DNA sequence: TGTGCCAGCAGCCCGGGATTATCCCTGGAAGATACGCAGTATTTT.